The clone carrying this T cell receptor (beta chain) was seen at least ten times. Its antigen is as yet unknown. The data were obtained in a study of neurological immune-mediated disorders. Study summary: The disease course was relapsing-remitting in roughly 31 and secondary progressive in about 8.5% of the roughly 34 multiple sclerosis patients. Study conclusions and caveats: No sharing of CDR3 amino acid sequences was observed among expanded clones across subjects, suggesting private repertoires in all groups. The highest TCR clonal expansion occurred in HTLV-1-associated myelopathy; multiple sclerosis fell below healthy controls.

By 5'RACE with 10-nucleotide random UMIs, the cDNA was made. TCRdb ran MiXCR on the 5' RACE reads and lists one entry per CDR3 protein. The table has some 80,000 distinct CDR3 sequences, under 4.5% seen once; the top ten hold 5.7%. Trimming left V 4 bases short and J 7 bases short, with 8 bases between. Germline CDR1 reads KGHSH; CDR2 reads LQKENI. CDR3 length equals 12 residues. Time point noted: longitudinal time-point 3. The TCR was taken from a woman aged 55-70 years with multiple sclerosis. The sequencing sample was made of PBMCs. J is TRBJ1-3 and V is TRBV18, with D uncertain. The CDR3 DNA reads TGTGCCAGCTCACGGACTGTGAACACCATATATTTT. The encoded protein is CASSRTVNTIYF. The variable domain in full, completed from reference TRBV18 and TRBJ1-3, reads NAGVMQNPRHLVRRRGQEARLRCSPMKGHSHVYWYRQLPEEGLKFMVYLQKENIIDESGMPKERFSAEFPKEGPSILRIQQVVRGDSAAYFCASSRTVNTIYFGEGSWLTVV.